These 28 T cell receptor beta chains were sequenced from one sample in a study of T cell responses to AZD1222 COVID-19 vaccine. Sequencing used immunoSEQ multiplex PCR; TCRdb keeps in-frame clones, though not all of them. The sample has about 130,000 clones, about 94% seen once; the top ten hold under 6.5%. Specimen: peripheral blood, collected on day 0 of AZD1222 vaccination. Source of these receptors: an adult in good health.

The gene calls are TRBV2 and TRBJ1-4; a possible D gene is TRBD1 (5 bases). This CDR3 is built from 15 residues. In germline, CDR1 is SNHLY, CDR2 FYNNEI. The V gene lost 1 base and the J gene lost 5 bases, with 11 bases spanning the gap. For the CDR3, the DNA is TGTGCCAGCAGTGAAGGGGGACTGCGGAATGAAAAACTGTTTTTT. This sequence encodes CASSEGGLRNEKLFF.

This chain joins TRBV14 and TRBJ1-1; tentative D call: TRBD1 (5 bases). V lost 0 bases and J lost 8, with 10 bases in between. CDR1 is SGHDN and CDR2 is FVKESK in the germline V gene. The CDR3 spans 13 residues. The DNA for the CDR3 is TGTGCCAGCAGCCAAGAAAGGGGATCGGAAGCTTTCTTT. Its protein is CASSQERGSEAFF. Looking up the rest from reference TRBV14 and TRBJ1-1 gives the full variable domain: EAGVTQFPSHSVIEKGQTVTLRCDPISGHDNLYWYRRVMGKEIKFLLHFVKESKQDESGMPNNRFLAERTGGTYSTLKVQPAELEDSGVYFCASSQERGSEAFFGQGTRLTVV.

The rearrangement uses TRBV6-5 and TRBJ2-3; D is unclear. This CDR3 comprises 15 residues. Germline CDR1 reads MNHEY; CDR2 reads SVGAGI. V shed 7 bases and J shed 0 bases, with 14 bases lying between them. This chain's CDR3 is CASKPTYSSTDTQYF. CDR3 coding DNA: TGTGCCAGCAAACCGACCTATTCTAGCACAGATACGCAGTATTTT.

This clone was counted a few times. V is TRBV5-1 and J is TRBJ2-7; the D is unclear. V lost 3 bases, J lost 0 bases, and 13 bases lay in between. This CDR3 has 15 amino acids. Germline V gene lookup returns CDR1 SGHRS and CDR2 YFSETQ. Written as DNA, the CDR3 is TGCGCCAGCAGCTCGGACCTCTCGAGCTCCTACGAGCAGTACTTC. This sequence encodes CASSSDLSSSYEQYF.

The rearrangement joins TRBV2 to TRBJ2-5; D gene ambiguous. The CDR3 is 13 residues long. The germline V and J ends were trimmed by 1 base and 9 bases, with 12 bases remaining between them. CDR1 and CDR2 (germline): SNHLY, FYNNEI. The CDR3 nucleotides read TGTGCCAGCAGTGAAGAGGATCGGTCGGCCCAGTACTTC. It is translated as CASSEEDRSAQYF.

V and J are TRBV6-5 and TRBJ1-3, with D uncertain. The germline V gene has CDR1 MNHEY and CDR2 SVGAGI. The ends were cut back, 8 bases at V and 0 bases at J, with 11 bases in the middle. The CDR3 sequence is 14 residues long. CDR3 amino acids: CASAATFSGNTIYF. CDR3 DNA sequence: TGTGCCAGCGCTGCTACTTTCTCTGGAAACACCATATATTTT.

The CDR3 sequence is CASSNLISPLHF. CDR3 DNA: TGTGCTAGTTCCAACCTTATTTCACCCCTCCACTTT. The chain couples TRBV12-5 to TRBJ1-6; D unresolved. CDR3 length equals 12 residues. V lost 8 bases and J 9 bases, leaving 11 bases between the germline ends. Germline CDR1 LGHNT, CDR2 FRNRAP. Supplemented by reference TRBV12-5 and TRBJ1-6, the full variable domain reads DARVTQTPRHKVTEMGQEVTMRCQPILGHNTVFWYRQTMMQGLELLAYFRNRAPLDDSGMPKDRFSAEMPDATLATLKIQPSEPRDSAVYFCASSNLISPLHFGNGTRLTVT.

The rearrangement links TRBV6-1 to TRBJ2-5; D is possibly TRBD1 (6 bases). Germline CDR1 MNHNS, CDR2 SASEGT. The V end lost 4 bases, the J end lost 1 base, and 16 bases lay between the germline ends. The CDR3 is 16 residues long. CDR3 region: CASSAYRDIRQETQYF. The CDR3 bases are TGTGCCAGCAGTGCATACCGGGACATACGCCAAGAGACCCAGTACTTC.

This chain uses TRBV5-1 with TRBJ1-4; D ambiguous. This CDR3 has 15 residues. The germline CDR1 and CDR2 sequences are SGHRS and YFSETQ. The germline V and J ends were trimmed by 4 bases and 0 bases, with 10 bases remaining between them. The CDR3 coding sequence is TGCGCCAGCAGCGTTTCAGCTACAACTAATGAAAAACTGTTTTTT. It specifies CASSVSATTNEKLFF.

The rearrangement uses TRBV10-2 and TRBJ1-5; tentative D call: TRBD1 (5 bases). The CDR3 extends over 15 amino acids. Germline-derived CDR1 and CDR2 are WSHSY and SAAADI. Between the trimmed V and J ends, which lost 4 bases and 0 bases, there was a span of 10 bases. In nucleotides, the CDR3 is TGCGCCAGCAGTGGCAGGGTCTATAGCAATCAGCCCCAGCATTTT. Its protein product is CASSGRVYSNQPQHF.

This chain connects TRBV5-1 to TRBJ2-1; D not resolved. This CDR3 is built from 12 residues. CDR1 is SGHRS, CDR2 YFSETQ, per germline. V dropped 0 bases and J dropped 9 bases, with 7 bases sitting between them. CDR3 coding DNA: TGCGCCAGCAGCTTGGTGGATGGTGAGCAGTTCTTC. This sequence encodes CASSLVDGEQFF.

This clone occurred a few times. The V call is TRBV28, the J call TRBJ2-2; D unresolved. The CDR3 totals 15 residues. Per germline, CDR1 MDHEN and CDR2 SYDVKM. V lost 3 bases to trimming and J lost 0 bases, with 8 bases between them. The CDR3 spells CASSLSLSNTGELFF. The CDR3 region has the DNA TGTGCCAGCAGTTTGTCTCTATCGAACACCGGGGAGCTGTTTTTT.

The rearrangement links TRBV25-1 to TRBJ1-4; D gene unclear. The CDR3 contains 12 residues. Germline V lookup: CDR1 MGHDK, CDR2 SYGVNS. V shed 8 bases and J shed 5 bases, with 9 bases lying between them. DNA for the CDR3: TGTGCCAGCCGAGACCCGAATGAAAAACTGTTTTTT. Its translation: CASRDPNEKLFF.

This clone was detected once. The chain uses TRBV5-4 and TRBJ2-5; 8 bases are a match to TRBD1. J lost 4 bases, V lost 0 bases, and 8 bases had no gene match. In germline, CDR1 is SGHNT, CDR2 YYREEE (reference sequence). The CDR3 is made up of 16 amino acids. In DNA, the CDR3 is TGTGCCAGCAGCTTGGGGACAGGGACGAGGGGAGAGACCCAGTACTTC. It translates to CASSLGTGTRGETQYF.

The chain combines TRBV6-5 with TRBJ2-1, with a tentative D call TRBD1 (5 bases). CDR1 MNHEY and CDR2 SVGAGI come from the germline V gene. V dropped 2 bases and J dropped 7 bases, with 12 bases sitting between them. The length of the CDR3 is 14 residues. As DNA, the CDR3 is TGTGCCAGCAGTTACGGCAGGGTGGGAAATGAGCAGTTCTTC. This codes for CASSYGRVGNEQFF.

The chain has TRBV19 and TRBJ2-3; D is uncertain. The germline CDR1 and CDR2 sequences are LNHDA and SQIVND (reference sequence). Trimming took 3 bases from V and 2 from J, leaving 12 bases between them. CDR3 size: 15 residues. CDR3 nucleotides: TGTGCCAGTAGTATCTCCATTTGGGCCACAGATACGCAGTATTTT. Translating it yields CASSISIWATDTQYF.

This rearrangement joins TRBV11-2 to TRBJ1-1, with a possible D match to TRBD1 (5 bases). The CDR3 spans 14 residues. The V end was cut by 5 bases, the J end by 0 bases, with 10 bases between. Germline lookup yields CDR1 SGHAT and CDR2 FQNNGV. The CDR3 reads CASSIGTVNTEAFF. Here the CDR3 DNA reads TGTGCCAGCAGCATCGGGACCGTGAACACTGAAGCTTTCTTT.

This CDR3 is CASSLAWQGGYTF. The CDR3 bases are TGCGCCAGCAGCTTGGCATGGCAGGGCGGCTACACCTTC. The chain recombines TRBV5-1 with TRBJ1-2; a possible D gene is TRBD1 (5 bases). V was shortened by 0 bases and J by 8 bases, with 11 bases between the two germline ends. The CDR3 runs to 13 residues. Germline CDR1 and CDR2: SGHRS and YFSETQ.

The J gene is TRBJ2-7, the V gene TRBV30, with D perhaps TRBD2 (5 bases). V lost 0 bases to trimming and J lost 4 bases, with 7 bases between them. This CDR3 has 12 residues. From germline, CDR1 is GTSNPN and CDR2 SVGIG (reference sequence). Here the CDR3 reads CAWSVEEYEQYF. In DNA form, the CDR3 reads TGTGCCTGGAGTGTGGAGGAATACGAGCAGTACTTC.

The chain has TRBV5-4 and TRBJ1-2; 8 bases match TRBD1. Germline lookup yields CDR1 SGHNT and CDR2 YYREEE (reference sequence). This CDR3 region has 16 residues. Germline trimming cut 2 bases from V and 10 bases from J; bases unmatched to any gene: 16. The CDR3 bases are TGTGCCAGCAGCTTAGGAATTGAAGGGACAGGAAGGGCCTACACCTTC. Residues: CASSLGIEGTGRAYTF.

CDR3 coding DNA: TGTGCCAGCAGCTCAGAAGACAGGGCTTTCTTT. Encoded protein: CASSSEDRAFF. This rearrangement joins TRBV7-9 to TRBJ1-1; D may be TRBD1 (6 bases). CDR1 and CDR2 from the germline V gene are SEHNR and FQNEAQ (reference sequence). The CDR3 runs to 11 residues. Deletions cut 4 bases from V and 11 bases from J, with 11 bases between.

The V and J genes are TRBV19 and TRBJ2-1, with D perhaps matching TRBD1 or TRBD2 (5 bases each). The CDR3 totals 15 residues. V lost 2 bases and J 2 bases, leaving 10 bases between the germline ends. Germline CDR1 LNHDA, CDR2 SQIVND (reference sequence). The CDR3 nucleotides are TGTGCCAGTAGTATACAAGGGGAGACCTACAATGAGCAGTTCTTC. Protein sequence: CASSIQGETYNEQFF.

The chain is built from TRBV10-2 and TRBJ2-1, with 8 bases aligning to TRBD2. From germline, CDR1 is WSHSY and CDR2 SAAADI. Germline trimming cut 5 bases from V and 5 bases from J; bases unmatched to any gene: 8. This CDR3 is 15 amino acids long. This CDR3 reads CASSTGREAHNEQFF. Here the CDR3 DNA reads TGCGCCAGCAGTACAGGGCGGGAGGCCCACAATGAGCAGTTCTTC.

The V gene is TRBV5-1, the J gene TRBJ2-7; TRBD1 agrees at 7 bases. Germline-derived CDR1 and CDR2 are SGHRS and YFSETQ. The length of the CDR3 is 15 residues. The V segment lost 4 bases and the J segment 2 bases; nucleotides outside the gene matches: 9. The CDR3 nucleotides read TGCGCCAGCAGCGTGGGACAGCAGGCCCCCTACGAGCAGTACTTC. Translated: CASSVGQQAPYEQYF.

The chain combines TRBV9 with TRBJ2-5; D is uncertain. Germline values: CDR1 SGDLS, CDR2 YYNGEE. The CDR3 is made up of 16 amino acids. The V gene lost 0 bases and the J gene lost 1 base, with 13 bases spanning the gap. The DNA for the CDR3 is TGTGCCAGCAGCGTAGGACCCAGCTCAGCCCAAGAGACCCAGTACTTC. Encoded protein: CASSVGPSSAQETQYF.

The chain recombines TRBV9 with TRBJ1-4; a weak D match, TRBD1 (6 bases). Germline V gene data show CDR1 as SGDLS and CDR2 as YYNGEE. V shed 0 bases and J shed 7 bases, with 13 bases lying between them. The CDR3 runs to 15 residues. CDR3 region: CASSVGAGEREKLFF. For the CDR3, the DNA is TGTGCCAGCAGCGTAGGGGCAGGGGAACGTGAAAAACTGTTTTTT.

The rearrangement links TRBV11-2 to TRBJ2-1, with 8 bases fitting TRBD1. The CDR3 has 15 amino acids. V lost 4 bases and J lost 12; bases outside the gene matches: 14. Germline values: CDR1 SGHAT, CDR2 FQNNGV. The CDR3 here is CASSSLRDRFLVQFF. DNA of the CDR3: TGTGCCAGCAGCTCCCTCCGGGACAGGTTCCTTGTGCAGTTCTTC.

The chain employs TRBV7-5 and TRBJ2-7; TRBD1 was called by the table and not checked on the DNA. TRBV7-5 is deemed a pseudogene. The CDR3 runs to 14 residues. The CDR3 is CARSVPGQGNEQYF. For the CDR3, the DNA is TGTGCCAGAAGCGTCCCCGGACAGGGGAACGAGCAGTACTTC.